This T cell receptor (beta chain) was documented in a study of human T cells and chemical hapten exposure. Looking at the study overall: The scalp of each patient received a weekly diphenylcyclopropenone dose for the full roughly 25-week study. Findings of the study overall: Counts of TCRs expanded at PT1 correlated positively with patch test score.

The germline CDR1 and CDR2 sequences are DFQATT and SNEGSKA (reference sequence). CDR3 length: 16 amino acids. V was shortened by 1 base and J by 1 base, with 15 bases between the two germline ends. The time point: patch test 3, about 24 weeks after DPC sensitization. The treatment here: therapeutic diphenylcyclopropenone sensitization with weekly scalp DPC. This clonotype was seen a few times. The antigen is unknown. It was the library that attached unique molecular identifiers to individual cDNA molecules. TCRdb re-analysed the RACE reads in MiXCR, keeping a single row per CDR3 protein. The sample holds some 62,000 distinct CDR3 sequences, roughly 11% seen once.

This sample comprised whole blood, obtained in connection with sensitization to the hapten diphenylcyclopropenone (DPC). V and J are TRBV20-1 and TRBJ2-3; D not certain. This TCR came from a woman aged 25 to 45 with alopecia areata. Some clones in this sample may be carry-over from other donors' samples. This CDR3 reads CSARGGLAERTDTQYF. CDR3 coding DNA: TGCAGTGCTAGAGGTGGGCTGGCGGAACGCACAGATACGCAGTATTTT.